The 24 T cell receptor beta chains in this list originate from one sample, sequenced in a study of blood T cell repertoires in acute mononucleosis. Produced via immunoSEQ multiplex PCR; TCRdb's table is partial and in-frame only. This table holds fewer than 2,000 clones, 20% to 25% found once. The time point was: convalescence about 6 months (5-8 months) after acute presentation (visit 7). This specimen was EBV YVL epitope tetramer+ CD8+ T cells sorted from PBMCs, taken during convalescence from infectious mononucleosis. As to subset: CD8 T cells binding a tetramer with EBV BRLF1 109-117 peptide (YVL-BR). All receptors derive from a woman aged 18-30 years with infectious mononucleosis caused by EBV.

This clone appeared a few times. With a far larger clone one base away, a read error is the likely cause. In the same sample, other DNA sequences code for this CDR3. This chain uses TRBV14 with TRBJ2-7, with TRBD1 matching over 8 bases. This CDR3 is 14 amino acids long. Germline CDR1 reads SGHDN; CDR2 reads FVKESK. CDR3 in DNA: TGCGCCAGCAGCCAGGACAGGGACTCCTACGAGCAGTACTTC. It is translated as CASSQDRDSYEQYF. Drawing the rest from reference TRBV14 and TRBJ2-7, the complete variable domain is EAGVTQFPSHSVIEKGQTVTLRCDPISGHDNLYWYRRVMGKEIKFLLHFVKESKQDESGMPNNRFLAERTGGTYSTLKVQPAELEDSGVYFCASSQDRDSYEQYFGPGTRLTVT.

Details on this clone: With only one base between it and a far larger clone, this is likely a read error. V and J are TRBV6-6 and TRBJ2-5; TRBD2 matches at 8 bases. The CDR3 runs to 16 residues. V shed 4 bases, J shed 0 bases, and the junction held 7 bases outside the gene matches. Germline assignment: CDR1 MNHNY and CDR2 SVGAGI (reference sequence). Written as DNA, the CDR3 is TGTGCCAGCAGTTTCTCTACTAGCGGTTACCAAGAGACCCAGTACTTC. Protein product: CASSFSTSGYQETQYF.

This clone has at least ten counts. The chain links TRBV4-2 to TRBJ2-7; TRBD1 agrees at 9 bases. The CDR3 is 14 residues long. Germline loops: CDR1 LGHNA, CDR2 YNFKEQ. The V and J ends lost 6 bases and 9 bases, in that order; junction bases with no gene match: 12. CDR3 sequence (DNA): TGTGCCAGCAGAAACCGGGACAGGGCCCTGGGGCAGTACTTC. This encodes CASRNRDRALGQYF.

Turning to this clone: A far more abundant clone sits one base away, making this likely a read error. CDR3 residues: CASSPDPTGVNEQFF. The CDR3 DNA sequence: TGTGCCAGCAGCCCCGACCCGACAGGGGTCAATGAGCAGTTCTTC. The rearrangement uses TRBV6-6 and TRBJ2-1, with 8 bases that match TRBD1. The CDR3 is made up of 15 amino acids. V lost 6 bases and J lost 6; bases outside the gene matches: 10. The V gene's germline CDR1 is MNHNY and CDR2 SVGAGI (reference sequence).

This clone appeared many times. The CDR3 DNA is TGTGCCAGCAGCCCAGGGACTAGCACAGATACGCAGTATTTT. Amino acid sequence: CASSPGTSTDTQYF. The rearrangement joins TRBV14 to TRBJ2-3; D might be TRBD2 (6 bases). The CDR3 spans 14 residues. In germline, CDR1 is SGHDN, CDR2 FVKESK. Trimming shortened V by 4 bases and J by 0 bases, and 8 bases separated the two germline ends.

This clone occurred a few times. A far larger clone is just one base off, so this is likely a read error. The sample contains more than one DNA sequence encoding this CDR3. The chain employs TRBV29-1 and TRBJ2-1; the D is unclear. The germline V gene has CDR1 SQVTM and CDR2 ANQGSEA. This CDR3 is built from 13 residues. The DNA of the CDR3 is TGCTGCGTTGGGCAGGCCCTTTACAATGAGCAGTTCTTC. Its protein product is CCVGQALYNEQFF.

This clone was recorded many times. In DNA, the CDR3 is TGTGCCAGCAATGAACGGTATTTT. It translates to CASNERYF. This chain uses TRBV28 with TRBJ2-3; D unclear. The CDR3 has 8 residues. Germline loops: CDR1 MDHEN, CDR2 SYDVKM. Trimming took off 7 bases at V and 14 bases at J, with 7 bases between the two ends.

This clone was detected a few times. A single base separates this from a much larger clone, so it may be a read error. The CDR3 bases are TGTGCCAGCAGTTACGACGAGGGCTACGAGCAGTACTTC. This translates into CASSYDEGYEQYF. The chain recombines TRBV6-5 with TRBJ2-4, with D tentatively TRBD2 (5 bases). The DNA end lines up better with TRBJ2-7; the J call may be wrong. The germline CDR1 and CDR2 sequences are MNHEY and SVGAGI. This CDR3 is 13 amino acids long.

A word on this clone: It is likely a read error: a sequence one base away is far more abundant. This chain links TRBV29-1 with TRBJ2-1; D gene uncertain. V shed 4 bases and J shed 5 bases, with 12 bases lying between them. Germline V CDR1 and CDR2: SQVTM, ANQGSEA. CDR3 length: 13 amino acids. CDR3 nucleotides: TGCAGCGTTGTGGTAGGCGCAAACAATGAGCAGTTCTTC. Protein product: CSVVVGANNEQFF.

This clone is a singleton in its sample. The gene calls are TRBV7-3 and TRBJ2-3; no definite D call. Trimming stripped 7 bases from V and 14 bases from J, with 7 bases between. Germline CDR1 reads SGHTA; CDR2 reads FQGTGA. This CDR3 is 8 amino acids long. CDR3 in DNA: TGTGCCAGCAATGAACGGTATTTT. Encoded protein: CASNERYF.

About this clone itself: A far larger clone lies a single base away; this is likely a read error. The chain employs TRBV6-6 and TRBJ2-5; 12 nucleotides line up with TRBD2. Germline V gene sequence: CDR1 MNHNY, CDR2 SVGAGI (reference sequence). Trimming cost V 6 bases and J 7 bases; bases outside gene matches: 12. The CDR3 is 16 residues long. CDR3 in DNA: TGTGCCAGCAGCTTGGCTAGCGGGGGGGCCGCGGGGACCCAGTACTTC. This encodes CASSLASGGAAGTQYF.

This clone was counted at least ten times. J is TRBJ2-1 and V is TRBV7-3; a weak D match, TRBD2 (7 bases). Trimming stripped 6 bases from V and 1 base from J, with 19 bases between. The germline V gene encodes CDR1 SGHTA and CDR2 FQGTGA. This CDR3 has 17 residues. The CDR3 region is CASSPLTGGESYNEQFF. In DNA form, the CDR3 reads TGTGCCAGCAGTCCCCTCACGGGGGGCGAATCCTACAATGAGCAGTTCTTC.

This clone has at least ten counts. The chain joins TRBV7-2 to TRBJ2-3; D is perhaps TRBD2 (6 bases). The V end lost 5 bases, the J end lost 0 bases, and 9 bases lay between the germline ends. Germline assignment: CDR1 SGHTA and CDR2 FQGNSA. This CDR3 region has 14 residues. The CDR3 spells CASSPGTSTDTQYF. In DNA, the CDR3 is TGTGCCAGCAGCCCAGGGACTAGCACAGATACGCAGTATTTT.

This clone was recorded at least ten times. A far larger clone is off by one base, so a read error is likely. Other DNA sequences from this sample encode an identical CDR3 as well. DNA of the CDR3: TGTGCCAGCAGCCAAGAAGGACAGCTCTCGTACGAGCAGTACTTC. Translating it yields CASSQEGQLSYEQYF. The chain uses TRBV7-3 and TRBJ2-7, with D perhaps TRBD1 (6 bases). There are 15 residues in the CDR3. Trimming pared 5 bases from V and 4 bases from J, leaving 18 bases between. Germline lookup yields CDR1 SGHTA and CDR2 FQGTGA.

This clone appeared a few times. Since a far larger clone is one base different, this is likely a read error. The CDR3 sequence: CASSFPSGNEQFF. CDR3 bases: TGTGCCAGCAGCTTCCCTAGCGGGAATGAGCAGTTCTTC. The V and J genes are TRBV4-2 and TRBJ2-1, with TRBD2 matching 8 bases. Germline assignment: CDR1 LGHNA and CDR2 YNFKEQ. The CDR3 spans 13 residues. V shed 5 bases and J 7 bases; nucleotides not matched to a gene: 4.

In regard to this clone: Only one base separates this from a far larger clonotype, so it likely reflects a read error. CDR3 in DNA: TGTGCCAGTAATCCATGGGAGGGATGCAATCAGCCCCAGCATTTT. This sequence encodes CASNPWEGCNQPQHF. The chain is built from TRBV19 and TRBJ1-5; D is unclear. The CDR3 has 15 amino acids. V was pared by 7 bases and J by 2 bases, with 15 bases between. The germline CDR1 and CDR2 sequences are LNHDA and SQIVND (reference sequence).

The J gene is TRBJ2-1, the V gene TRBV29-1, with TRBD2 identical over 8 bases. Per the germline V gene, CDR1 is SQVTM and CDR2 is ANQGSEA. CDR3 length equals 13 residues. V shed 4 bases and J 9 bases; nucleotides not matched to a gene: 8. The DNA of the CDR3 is TGCAGCGTTGCAGCGGGAGAGATAGGTGAGCAGTTCTTC. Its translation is CSVAAGEIGEQFF.

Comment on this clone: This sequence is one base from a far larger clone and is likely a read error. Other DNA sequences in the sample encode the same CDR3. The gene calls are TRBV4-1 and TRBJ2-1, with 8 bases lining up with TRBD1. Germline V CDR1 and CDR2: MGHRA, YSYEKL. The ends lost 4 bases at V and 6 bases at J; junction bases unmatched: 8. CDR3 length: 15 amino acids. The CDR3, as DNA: TGCGCCAGCAGCCCCGACCCGACAGGGGTCAATGAGCAGTTCTTC. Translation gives CASSPDPTGVNEQFF.

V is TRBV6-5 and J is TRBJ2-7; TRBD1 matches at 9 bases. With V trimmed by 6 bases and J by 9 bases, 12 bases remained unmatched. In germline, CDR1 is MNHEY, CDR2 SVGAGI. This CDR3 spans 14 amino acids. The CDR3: CASRNRDRALGQYF. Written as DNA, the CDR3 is TGTGCCAGCAGAAACCGGGACAGGGCCCTGGGGCAGTACTTC.

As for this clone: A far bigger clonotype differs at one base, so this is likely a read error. The CDR3 bases are TGCAGCTTTGGACTAGCGGGACCGCCCTACGAGCAGTACTTC. Encoded protein: CSFGLAGPPYEQYF. This chain links TRBV29-1 with TRBJ2-7, with TRBD2 matching over 12 bases. The CDR3 is made up of 14 amino acids. V was pared by 8 bases and J by 2 bases, with 7 bases of the junction left unmatched. The germline CDR1 and CDR2 sequences are SQVTM and ANQGSEA.

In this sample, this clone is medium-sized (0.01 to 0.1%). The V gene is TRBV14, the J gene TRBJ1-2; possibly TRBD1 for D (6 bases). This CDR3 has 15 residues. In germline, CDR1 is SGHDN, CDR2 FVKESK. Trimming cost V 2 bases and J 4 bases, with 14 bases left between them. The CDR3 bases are TGTGCCAGCAGCCAAAGGGGGGCCCGATTCTATGGCTACACCTTC. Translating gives CASSQRGARFYGYTF.

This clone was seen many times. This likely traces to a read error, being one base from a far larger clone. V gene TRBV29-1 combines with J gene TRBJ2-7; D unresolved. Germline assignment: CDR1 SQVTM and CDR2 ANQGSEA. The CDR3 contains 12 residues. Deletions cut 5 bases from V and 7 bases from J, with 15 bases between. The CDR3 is CSVNSRSNEQYF. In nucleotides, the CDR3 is TGCAGCGTTAATTCCAGGAGCAATGAGCAGTACTTC.

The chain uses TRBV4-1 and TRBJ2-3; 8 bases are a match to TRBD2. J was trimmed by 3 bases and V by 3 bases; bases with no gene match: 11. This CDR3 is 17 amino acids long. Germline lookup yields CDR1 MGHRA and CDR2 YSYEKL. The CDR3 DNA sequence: TGCGCCAGCAGCCAGATCCCCGGGACTAGTGGTACAGATACGCAGTATTTT. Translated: CASSQIPGTSGTDTQYF.

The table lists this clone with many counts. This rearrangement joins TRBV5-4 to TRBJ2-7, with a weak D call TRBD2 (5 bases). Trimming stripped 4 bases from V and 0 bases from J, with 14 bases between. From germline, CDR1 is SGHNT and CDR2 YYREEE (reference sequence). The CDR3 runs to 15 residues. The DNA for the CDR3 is TGTGCCAGCAGCCCCATCAGAGGGTCCTCCTACGAGCAGTACTTC. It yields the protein CASSPIRGSSYEQYF.